This is a list of T cell receptor beta chains from one sample in a study of T cell repertoires in cytomegalovirus infection. A single record per CDR3 protein comes from TCRdb applying MiXCR to the reads. The table has about 46,000 distinct CDR3 sequences, about 21% seen once; the top ten hold about 48%. Their recognized antigens are unknown. The sequences come from CD8+ T cells from cultured PBMCs, collected from culture after CMV antigen stimulation. The source is a human donor in good health (CMV status not recorded). Some clones in this sample may be carry-over from other donors' samples. CDR3s include the opening cysteine and the closing phenylalanine or tryptophan. The D gene is left open where the match is weak. Clone size, where shown, is once, few, many, or a class for clones that have expanded.

J gene: TRBJ2-6; D gene: -; V gene: TRBV7-9; clone size: many; CDR3 protein: CASSLAVGANVLTF; CDR3 DNA: TGTGCCAGCAGCTTGGCGGTTGGGGCCAACGTCCTGACTTTC
J gene: TRBJ2-1; D gene: TRBD2; V gene: TRBV2; clone size: -; CDR3 protein: CASSEFVVAGDNEQFF; CDR3 DNA: TGTGCCAGCAGTGAATTTGTGGTAGCGGGAGACAATGAGCAGTTCTTC
J gene: TRBJ2-1; D gene: -; V gene: TRBV6-5; clone size: few; CDR3 protein: CASSPSTLVAYNEQFF; CDR3 DNA: TGTGCCAGCAGTCCATCTACCCTCGTGGCCTACAATGAGCAGTTCTTC
J gene: TRBJ1-1; D gene: -; V gene: TRBV9; clone size: -; CDR3 protein: CASSEMGGAEAFF; CDR3 DNA: TGTGCCAGCAGCGAAATGGGGGGCGCTGAAGCTTTCTTT
J gene: TRBJ1-1; D gene: -; V gene: TRBV14; clone size: -; CDR3 protein: CASSQDYRTGRTEAFF; CDR3 DNA: TGTGCCAGCAGCCAAGATTACCGAACAGGGCGGACTGAAGCTTTCTTT
J gene: TRBJ2-3; D gene: TRBD2; V gene: TRBV6-5; clone size: many; CDR3 protein: CASSRLAGGGTDTQYF; CDR3 DNA: TGTGCCAGCAGTCGACTAGCGGGAGGGGGCACAGATACGCAGTATTTT
J gene: TRBJ2-2; D gene: TRBD2; V gene: TRBV13; clone size: few; CDR3 protein: CASSPLTSGGLLTGELFF; CDR3 DNA: TGTGCCAGCAGCCCCCTGACTAGCGGGGGCCTACTCACCGGGGAGCTGTTTTTT
J gene: TRBJ2-7; D gene: TRBD2; V gene: TRBV11-2; clone size: few; CDR3 protein: CASSLDLLAGDSDEQYF; CDR3 DNA: TGTGCCAGCAGCTTAGATCTTCTAGCGGGAGATTCGGACGAGCAGTACTTC
J gene: TRBJ2-7; D gene: -; V gene: TRBV7-9; clone size: -; CDR3 protein: CASSLFSAGGGYEQYF; CDR3 DNA: TGTGCCAGCAGCTTATTTTCGGCAGGGGGAGGTTACGAGCAGTACTTC
J gene: TRBJ2-3; D gene: TRBD2; V gene: TRBV7-6; clone size: -; CDR3 protein: CASRPGTISTDTQYF; CDR3 DNA: TGTGCCAGCAGACCCGGGACTATAAGCACAGATACGCAGTATTTT
J gene: TRBJ2-3; D gene: -; V gene: TRBV2; clone size: many; CDR3 protein: CASSEGTVPDTQYF; CDR3 DNA: TGTGCCAGCAGTGAAGGGACTGTCCCAGATACGCAGTATTTT
J gene: TRBJ2-1; D gene: -; V gene: TRBV24-1; clone size: many; CDR3 protein: CATSDSSRENYNEQFF; CDR3 DNA: TGTGCCACCAGTGATTCGAGCCGGGAGAACTACAATGAGCAGTTCTTC
J gene: TRBJ2-7; D gene: -; V gene: TRBV10-1; clone size: -; CDR3 protein: CASSAGAGGEDYEQYF; CDR3 DNA: TGCGCCAGCAGTGCGGGCGCAGGCGGCGAGGACTACGAGCAGTACTTC
J gene: TRBJ2-3; D gene: TRBD1; V gene: TRBV27; clone size: few; CDR3 protein: CASSSDRGLQLGTDTQYF; CDR3 DNA: TGTGCCAGCAGTTCTGACAGGGGGCTACAACTAGGCACAGATACGCAGTATTTT